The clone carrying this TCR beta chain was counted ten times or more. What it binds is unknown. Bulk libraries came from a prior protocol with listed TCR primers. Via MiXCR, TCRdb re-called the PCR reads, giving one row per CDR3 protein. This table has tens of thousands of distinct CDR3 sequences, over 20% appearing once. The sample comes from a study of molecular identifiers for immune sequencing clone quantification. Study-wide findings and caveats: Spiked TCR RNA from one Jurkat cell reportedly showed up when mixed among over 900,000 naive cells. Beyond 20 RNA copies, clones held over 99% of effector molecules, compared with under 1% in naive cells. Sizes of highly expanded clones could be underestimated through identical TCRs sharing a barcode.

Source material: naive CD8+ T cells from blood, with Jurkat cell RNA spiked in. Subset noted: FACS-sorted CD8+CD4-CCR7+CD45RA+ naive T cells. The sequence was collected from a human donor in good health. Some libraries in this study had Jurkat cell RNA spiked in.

CDR3 sequence: CSARSGRLTGVDYEQYF. The CDR3 DNA sequence: TGCAGTGCTAGATCGGGGCGTCTCACAGGGGTGGACTACGAGCAGTACTTC. The chain combines TRBV20-1 with TRBJ2-7; 7 bases line up with TRBD1. The CDR3 runs to 17 residues. V was pared by 2 bases and J by 3 bases, with 16 bases of the junction left unmatched. Germline CDR1 is DFQATT and CDR2 is SNEGSKA (reference sequence).